This TCR beta chain was identified in a study of shared clonotypes between healthy human individuals. The study, taken as a whole, reports: With several donors compared, 5% to 5.5% of naive CD4 clonotypes were shared.

Points on this clone: Its target is not known.

Clones were sequenced by immunoSEQ multiplex PCR, and TCRdb holds only the in-frame ones, with some missing. This table has 2 million to 2.5 million clones, roughly 96% appearing once. The sequencing input was naive CD4+ T cells sorted from blood. The subset: CD45RA+ positively selected. The TCR originated in a man between 18 and 35 years old in good health.

CDR3 region: CASSTDTGFGDIQYF. CDR3 in DNA: TGTGCCAGCAGTACAGACACGGGATTCGGCGACATTCAGTACTTC. The V gene is TRBV2, the J gene TRBJ2-4, with D perhaps matching TRBD2 (5 bases). Germline V gene lookup returns CDR1 SNHLY and CDR2 FYNNEI. V lost 5 bases to trimming and J lost 8 bases, with 19 bases between them. The CDR3 covers 15 residues.